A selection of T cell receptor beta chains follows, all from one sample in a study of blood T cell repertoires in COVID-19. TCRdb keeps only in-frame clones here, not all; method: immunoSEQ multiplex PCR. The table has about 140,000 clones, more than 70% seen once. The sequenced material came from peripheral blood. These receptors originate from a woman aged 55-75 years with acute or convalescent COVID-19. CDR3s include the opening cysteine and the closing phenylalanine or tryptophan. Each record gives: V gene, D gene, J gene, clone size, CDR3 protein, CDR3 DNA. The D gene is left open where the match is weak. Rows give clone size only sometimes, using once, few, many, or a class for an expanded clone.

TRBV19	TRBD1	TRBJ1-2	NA	CASNFPSGTDYGYTF	TGTGCCAGTAATTTTCCCTCCGGGACAGACTATGGCTACACCTTC
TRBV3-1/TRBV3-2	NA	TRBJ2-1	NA	CASSQDSGASYNEQFF	TGTGCCAGCAGCCAAGATTCTGGAGCCTCCTACAATGAGCAGTTCTTC
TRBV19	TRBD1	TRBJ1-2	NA	CASSPVGGASYGYTF	TGTGCCAGTAGTCCAGTAGGGGGCGCGTCCTATGGCTACACCTTC
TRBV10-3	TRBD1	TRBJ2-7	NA	CAISESGATGGSEQYF	TGTGCCATCAGTGAGTCGGGGGCGACAGGGGGCAGCGAGCAGTACTTC
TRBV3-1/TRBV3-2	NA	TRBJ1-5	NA	CASSQVKGQPQHF	TGTGCCAGCAGCCAAGTGAAGGGGCAGCCCCAGCATTTT
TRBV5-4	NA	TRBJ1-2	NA	CASSSPGQNYGYTF	TGTGCCAGCAGCTCCCCGGGTCAGAACTATGGCTACACCTTC
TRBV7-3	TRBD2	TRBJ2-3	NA	CASSSHGTSDGTQYF	TGTGCCAGCAGCTCCCACGGGACTAGTGACGGTACGCAGTATTTT
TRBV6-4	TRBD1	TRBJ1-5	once	CASKWTGDSGNQPQHF	TGTGCCAGCAAATGGACAGGGGACTCTGGTAATCAGCCCCAGCATTTT
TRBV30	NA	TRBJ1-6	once	CAWRSSPALALHF	TGTGCCTGGAGGAGCTCCCCTGCCCTGGCCCTCCACTTT
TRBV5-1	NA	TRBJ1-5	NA	CASSLGQDQPQHF	TGCGCCAGCAGCTTGGGACAGGATCAGCCCCAGCATTTT
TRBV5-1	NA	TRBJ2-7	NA	CASSLEGGIYEQYF	TGCGCCAGCAGCTTGGAGGGCGGGATCTACGAGCAGTACTTC
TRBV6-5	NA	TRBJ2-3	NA	CASSPGLTPSTQYF	TGTGCCAGCAGTCCGGGACTCACGCCTAGTACGCAGTATTTT
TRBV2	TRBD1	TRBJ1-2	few	CASIRQGAQNGYTF	TGTGCCAGCATCAGACAGGGGGCTCAGAATGGCTACACCTTC
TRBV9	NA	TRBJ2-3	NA	CASSPRETDTQYF	TGTGCCAGCAGCCCCCGGGAGACAGATACGCAGTATTTT
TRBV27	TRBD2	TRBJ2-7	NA	CASSARTSGVPSYEQYF	TGTGCCAGCAGTGCCCGGACTAGCGGGGTCCCCTCCTACGAGCAGTACTTC
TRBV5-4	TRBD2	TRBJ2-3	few	CASSNLAGGTDTQYF	TGTGCCAGCAGTAATTTAGCGGGGGGGACAGATACGCAGTATTTT
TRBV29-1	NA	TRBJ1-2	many	CSVERAYTF	TGCAGCGTTGAGAGGGCTTACACCTTC
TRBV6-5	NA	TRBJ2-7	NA	CASSDVDRSYYEQYF	TGTGCCAGCAGCGACGTTGACAGGTCTTATTACGAGCAGTACTTC
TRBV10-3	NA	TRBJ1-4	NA	CAISGEGVATNEKLFF	TGTGCCATCAGTGGAGAAGGGGTGGCAACTAATGAAAAACTGTTTTTT
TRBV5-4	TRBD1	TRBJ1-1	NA	CASSMGQGRTEAFF	TGTGCCAGCAGCATGGGACAGGGAAGGACTGAAGCTTTCTTT
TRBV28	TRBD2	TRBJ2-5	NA	CASIRLAGGSETQYF	TGTGCCAGCATTAGACTAGCGGGGGGATCAGAGACCCAGTACTTC
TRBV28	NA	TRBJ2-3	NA	CASSPLADTQYF	TGTGCCAGCAGCCCCTTAGCAGATACGCAGTATTTT
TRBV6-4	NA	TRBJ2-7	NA	CASNRQARGYEQYF	TGTGCCAGCAATAGACAGGCACGAGGCTACGAGCAGTACTTC
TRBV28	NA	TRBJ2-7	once	CASIGGFVYEQYF	TGTGCCAGCATCGGAGGGTTCGTCTACGAGCAGTACTTC
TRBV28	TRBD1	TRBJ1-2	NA	CASSSGQGIIYGYTF	TGTGCCAGCAGTTCGGGACAGGGTATAATCTATGGCTACACCTTC
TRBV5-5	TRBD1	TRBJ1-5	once	CASSLGDRVVNQPQHF	TGTGCCAGCAGCTTAGGGGACAGGGTGGTCAATCAGCCCCAGCATTTT
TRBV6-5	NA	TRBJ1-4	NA	CASSFHLQGLDEKLFF	TGTGCCAGCAGTTTTCATTTACAGGGATTGGATGAAAAACTGTTTTTT
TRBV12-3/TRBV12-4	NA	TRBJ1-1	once	CASSFGASTEAFF	TGTGCCAGCAGTTTTGGGGCGAGCACTGAAGCTTTCTTT
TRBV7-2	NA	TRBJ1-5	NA	CASSLKAGADNQPQHF	TGTGCCAGCAGCTTAAAAGCAGGGGCGGACAATCAGCCCCAGCATTTT
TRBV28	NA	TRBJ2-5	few	CASSLGGPRTQYF	TGTGCCAGCAGTTTAGGCGGGCCCAGGACCCAGTACTTC
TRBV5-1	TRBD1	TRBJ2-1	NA	CASSLFGTGPYNEQFF	TGCGCCAGCAGCTTGTTTGGGACAGGACCCTACAATGAGCAGTTCTTC
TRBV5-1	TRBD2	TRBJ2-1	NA	CASSRSGTSGGVYNEQFF	TGCGCCAGCAGCCGATCAGGGACTAGCGGGGGGGTATACAATGAGCAGTTCTTC
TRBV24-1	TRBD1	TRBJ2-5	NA	CATSDSGQGQETQYF	TGTGCCACCAGTGATTCCGGACAGGGGCAAGAGACCCAGTACTTC